This T cell receptor (beta chain) was captured by sequencing in a study of T cells in Graves' hyperthyroidism and ophthalmopathy. Diagnoses were established using clinical symptoms, serum thyroxine and TRAb, thyroid ultrasound and orbital computed tomography. The PBMCs had their origin in 7.5 to 10 ml of fresh peripheral blood. Unmatched junction bases numbered 8, after V lost 4 bases and J lost 6 bases. Germline CDR1 and CDR2: SGHAT and FQNNGV. CDR3 length: 15 amino acids. The CDR3 regions of TCR beta were amplified from RNA transcripts. A set of HTBI primers served as the primers for a first-round RT-PCR of the TCR CDR3. TCRdb called the multiplex PCR reads again in MiXCR, with one record for every CDR3 protein. This table has hundreds of thousands of distinct CDR3 sequences, approximately 20% appearing once.

This chain connects TRBV11-2 to TRBJ1-2; the match to TRBD1 covers 10 bases. The source material was blood. This clonotype originated in a man between 35 and 55 years old with Graves' hyperthyroidism. The CDR3 nucleotides read TGTGCCAGCAGCTCCGGGACAGGGGCTGGGGATGGCTACACCTTC. Protein product: CASSSGTGAGDGYTF.